What follows are 14 T cell receptor beta chains derived from one specimen sequenced in a study of T cell repertoires in cytomegalovirus infection. Antigens for these TCRs are unknown. TCRdb reanalysed the reads using MiXCR and keeps one entry per CDR3 protein. The sample lists some 920,000 distinct CDR3 sequences, 25% to 40% occurring once. The sample was cultured CD8+ T cells from PBMCs, taken from culture after CMV antigen stimulation. These receptors came from a human donor in good health (CMV status not recorded). Some clones in this sample may be carry-over from other donors' samples.

This chain joins TRBV7-9 and TRBJ2-6; TRBD1 matches at 7 bases. The CDR3 runs 16 residues. Germline V lookup: CDR1 SEHNR, CDR2 FQNEAQ (reference sequence). The V gene end was trimmed by 6 bases and the J gene end by 0 bases; junction bases not matched to a gene: 5. The DNA for the CDR3 is TGTGCCAGCAGGTCTCGGGACAGCTCTGGGGCCAACGTCCTGACTTTC. It yields the protein CASRSRDSSGANVLTF.

This clonotype was counted between two and nine times. This rearrangement joins TRBV12-3 or TRBV12-4 to TRBJ2-1, with D unclear. CDR3 length: 12 amino acids. Trimming shortened V by 4 bases and J by 8 bases, and 9 bases separated the two germline ends. The CDR3 DNA reads TGTGCCAGCAGTTCCGCTAGACATGAGCAGTTCTTC. Translated: CASSSARHEQFF.

This chain connects TRBV2 to TRBJ2-1, with unresolved D. Germline-derived CDR1 and CDR2 are SNHLY and FYNNEI. There are 13 residues in the CDR3. Deletions cut 3 bases from V and 2 bases from J, with 5 bases between. DNA for the CDR3: TGTGCCAGCAGTGACAAAACCTACAATGAGCAGTTCTTC. Encoded protein: CASSDKTYNEQFF.

This clonotype was found many times. The CDR3 sequence is CASLDAGGTYEQYF. The CDR3 DNA is TGTGCCAGCCTCGATGCAGGGGGAACCTACGAGCAGTACTTC. This chain links TRBV10-3 with TRBJ2-7; 7 bases align to TRBD1. V shed 10 bases and J 2 bases; nucleotides not matched to a gene: 11. The germline gives CDR1 ENHRY, CDR2 SYGVKD. The CDR3 is 14 residues long.

The chain links TRBV28 to TRBJ2-7, with TRBD2 matching 12 bases. Trimming removed 1 base from V and 3 bases from J; junction bases left unmatched: 4. Germline V CDR1 and CDR2: MDHEN, SYDVKM. The CDR3 consists of 16 residues. The CDR3: CASSLYSLAGGYEQYF. CDR3 coding DNA: TGTGCCAGCAGTTTATATTCACTAGCGGGGGGCTACGAGCAGTACTTC.

The sample holds many counts of this clonotype. The chain employs TRBV7-8 and TRBJ1-1, with D hard to call. This CDR3 comprises 14 residues. The ends were cut back, 5 bases at V and 6 bases at J, with 16 bases in the middle. Germline CDR1 and CDR2: SGHVS and FQNEAQ. The DNA for the CDR3 is TGTGCCAGCAGCCCACAGTTTAACACCCCTGAAGCTTTCTTT. Its translation is CASSPQFNTPEAFF.

This clonotype has more than one count but fewer than ten. CDR3 amino acids: CASSLLGQVGNEQFF. The DNA for the CDR3 is TGTGCCAGCAGTTTATTAGGACAGGTCGGCAATGAGCAGTTCTTC. This rearrangement joins TRBV27 to TRBJ2-1; TRBD1 agrees at 7 bases. V lost 1 base to trimming and J lost 6 bases; unmatched junction nucleotides: 6. Looked up from germline, CDR1 is MNHEY and CDR2 is SMNVEV (reference sequence). The CDR3 runs 15 residues.

The chain is built from TRBV27 and TRBJ2-7, with D perhaps matching TRBD2 (7 bases). V shed 6 bases and J shed 7 bases, with 19 bases lying between them. In germline, CDR1 is MNHEY, CDR2 SMNVEV (reference sequence). This CDR3 comprises 14 residues. This CDR3 reads CASSRGLAAGEQYV. CDR3 DNA: TGTGCCAGCAGCCGGGGGCTAGCGGCGGGGGAGCAGTACGTC.

The V and J genes are TRBV28 and TRBJ2-4; D unresolved. Germline CDR1 reads MDHEN; CDR2 reads SYDVKM. The V and J ends lost 5 bases and 3 bases respectively, with 17 bases between them. The CDR3 loop spans 16 amino acids. The CDR3 nucleotides are TGTGCCAGCAGTCCCTTCACACTAACAGACAAAAACATTCAGTACTTC. Residues: CASSPFTLTDKNIQYF.

The genes are TRBV6-2 or TRBV6-3 and TRBJ1-1, with D hard to call. This CDR3 is built from 15 residues. Per germline, CDR1 MNHEY and CDR2 SVGEGT. V lost 2 bases and J 0 bases, leaving 10 bases between the germline ends. The CDR3 loop is CASSYTAGMNTEAFF. The CDR3 region has the DNA TGTGCCAGCAGTTACACGGCAGGAATGAACACTGAAGCTTTCTTT.

The sample holds a few counts of this clonotype. The CDR3 coding sequence is TGTGCCAGCAGCTCTCGGGACAGGGGGATTACAAAACTGTTTTTT. Its protein is CASSSRDRGITKLFF. The chain is built from TRBV13 and TRBJ1-4; 11 bases match TRBD1. Germline trimming cut 4 bases from V and 10 bases from J; bases unmatched to any gene: 8. The germline gives CDR1 PRHDT, CDR2 FYEKMQ (reference sequence). The CDR3 is made up of 15 amino acids.

This clonotype was counted at least ten times. This chain joins TRBV7-6 and TRBJ1-4; possibly TRBD1 for D (5 bases). The germline V gene has CDR1 SGHVS and CDR2 FNYEAQ. The CDR3 is made up of 15 amino acids. Trimming removed 1 base at V and 4 bases at J, with 10 bases between. The CDR3 nucleotides read TGTGCCAGCAGCTTAGGAACAGGAGTTAATGAAAAACTGTTTTTT. It codes for CASSLGTGVNEKLFF.

The J gene is TRBJ1-2, the V gene TRBV2; a weak D match, TRBD1 (6 bases). Germline V lookup: CDR1 SNHLY, CDR2 FYNNEI. The length of the CDR3 is 15 residues. Deletions cut 8 bases from V and 4 bases from J, with 20 bases between. Here the CDR3 reads CASLPRAGEGYGYTF. The CDR3 nucleotides read TGTGCCAGCTTGCCCAGGGCAGGGGAAGGCTATGGCTACACCTTC.

The chain links TRBV7-9 to TRBJ2-7; no clear D gene. The CDR3 is 12 residues long. In germline, CDR1 is SEHNR, CDR2 FQNEAQ (reference sequence). V lost 5 bases and J 3 bases, leaving 8 bases between the germline ends. In DNA, the CDR3 is TGTGCCAGCAGCCTATCCGACTACGAGCAGTACTTC. Translated, it gives CASSLSDYEQYF.